This TCR beta chain stems from a study of control samples from healthy donors and cancer patients. TCRdb keeps only in-frame clones here, not all; method: immunoSEQ multiplex PCR. The sample gives about 92,000 clones, roughly 78% of which show up once; around 9.1% is in the top ten. This clone was seen once. The CDR3 is 14 amino acids. The V and J ends lost 4 bases and 6 bases, in that order; junction bases with no gene match: 5. Germline lookup yields CDR1 LNHDA and CDR2 SQIVND (reference sequence). The rearrangement joins TRBV19 to TRBJ2-1; TRBD2 matches 8 bases. Material: blood. The TCR originated in a woman in her sixties in good health. The CDR3 spells CASSTLAGRNEQFF. The CDR3 nucleotides read TGTGCCAGTAGTACGTTAGCGGGACGCAATGAGCAGTTCTTC.